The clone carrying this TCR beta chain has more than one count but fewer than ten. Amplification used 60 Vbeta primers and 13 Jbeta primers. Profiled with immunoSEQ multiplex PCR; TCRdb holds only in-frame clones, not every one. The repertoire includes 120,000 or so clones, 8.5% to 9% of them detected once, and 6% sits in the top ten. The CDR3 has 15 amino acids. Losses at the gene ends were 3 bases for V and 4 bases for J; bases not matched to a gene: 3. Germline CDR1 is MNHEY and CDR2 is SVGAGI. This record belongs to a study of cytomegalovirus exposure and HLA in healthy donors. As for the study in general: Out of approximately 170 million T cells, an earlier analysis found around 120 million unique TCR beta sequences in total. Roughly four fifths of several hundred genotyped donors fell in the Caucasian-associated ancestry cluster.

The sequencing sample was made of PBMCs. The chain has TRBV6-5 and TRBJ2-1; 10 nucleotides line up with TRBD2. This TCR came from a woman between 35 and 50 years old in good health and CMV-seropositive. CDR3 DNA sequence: TGTGCCAGCAGTTATAGCGGGGGGCGGTACAATGAGCAGTTCTTC. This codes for CASSYSGGRYNEQFF.